These 7 T cell receptor beta chains were sequenced from one sample in a study of CD8 T cells in ankylosing spondylitis. TCRdb re-called the 5' RACE reads with MiXCR, one entry per CDR3 protein. The table has a few hundred thousand distinct CDR3 sequences, 20% to 25% seen once. The source material was blood, either unsorted or a sorted T cell fraction (not recorded which). These receptor sequences come from a male donor with ankylosing spondylitis or in good health (not recorded which).

This clonotype was detected a few times. The chain links TRBV12-3 or TRBV12-4 to TRBJ2-3, with 9 bases aligning to TRBD2. CDR3 size: 14 residues. V lost 4 bases, J lost 9 bases, and 8 bases stayed unmatched. This CDR3 reads CASSSPSGVVTQYF. The DNA of the CDR3 is TGTGCCAGCAGTTCTCCTAGCGGGGTTGTGACGCAGTATTTT.

This clonotype was counted between two and nine times. This chain joins TRBV9 and TRBJ2-3, with 8 bases identical to TRBD2. The CDR3 is 17 residues long. V shed 5 bases and J 0 bases; nucleotides not matched to a gene: 11. Looked up from germline, CDR1 is SGDLS and CDR2 is YYNGEE. In DNA form, the CDR3 reads TGTGCCAGCAGTCCTACAAGCGGGGGTGGTAGCACAGATACGCAGTATTTT. It yields the protein CASSPTSGGGSTDTQYF.

This clonotype occurred a few times. The chain links TRBV4-1 to TRBJ2-7; D remains unclear. Germline loops: CDR1 MGHRA, CDR2 YSYEKL. The CDR3 loop spans 14 amino acids. Trimming pared 0 bases from V and 3 bases from J, leaving 9 bases between. The CDR3 DNA reads as TGCGCCAGCAGCCAAGAAAGTACCTACTACGAGCAGTACTTC. Its protein product is CASSQESTYYEQYF.

This clonotype was counted only a few times. This chain links TRBV5-1 with TRBJ1-1, with D hard to call. Trimming removed 4 bases at V and 7 bases at J, with 8 bases between. The CDR3 extends over 11 amino acids. Looked up from germline, CDR1 is SGHRS and CDR2 is YFSETQ. CDR3 in DNA: TGCGCCAGCAGCAAGGGCTTTGAAGCTTTCTTT. Protein sequence: CASSKGFEAFF. Together with reference TRBV5-1 and TRBJ1-1, the CDR3 gives the full variable domain: KAGVTQTPRYLIKTRGQQVTLSCSPISGHRSVSWYQQTPGQGLQFLFEYFSETQRNKGNFPGRFSGRQFSNSRSEMNVSTLELGDSALYLCASSKGFEAFFGQGTRLTVV.

J is TRBJ2-3 and V is TRBV12-3 or TRBV12-4, with D possibly matching TRBD2 (7 bases). The length of the CDR3 is 16 residues. Trimming shortened V by 4 bases and J by 6 bases, and 20 bases separated the two germline ends. In nucleotides, the CDR3 is TGTGCCAGCAGTTCCGACCGAGGCGGGGGCCGGGATACGCAGTATTTT. Translation: CASSSDRGGGRDTQYF.

This rearrangement joins TRBV10-3 to TRBJ2-6; 12 nucleotides align to TRBD1. CDR1 and CDR2 from the germline V gene are ENHRY and SYGVKD. This CDR3 is built from 17 residues. Trimming cost V 10 bases and J 3 bases; bases outside gene matches: 10. CDR3 residues: CATPRGTGGVGANVLTF. The CDR3 nucleotides are TGTGCCACCCCGAGGGGGACAGGGGGCGTTGGGGCCAACGTCCTGACTTTC.

This clonotype was found a few times. V usage is TRBV12-3 or TRBV12-4 and J usage is TRBJ2-2, with TRBD1 matching over 9 bases. After removal of 7 bases from V and 13 bases from J, the junction contained 7 bases not matched to a gene. This CDR3 contains 12 residues. CDR3 sequence: CASTAGQGRLFF. As DNA, the CDR3 is TGTGCCAGCACCGCGGGACAGGGTCGGCTGTTTTTT.